This TCR beta chain was found in a study of blood T cells in healthy people across ages. Study results and limitations: In these data, TCR beta diversity tracked strongly with naive T cell percentage. Diversity was estimated from one million T cells, and these estimates were considered underestimates.

Note on this clonotype: Its antigen is as yet unknown.

Germline values: CDR1 SEHNR, CDR2 FQNEAQ (reference sequence). The CDR3 totals 16 residues. V lost 0 bases to trimming and J lost 3 bases; unmatched junction nucleotides: 4. For the second PCR, which ran for about 7 to 11 cycles, a sample-barcoded 5' primer and a J-beta primer mix were used. Through a template-switch adaptor with 12 random nucleotides, each cDNA molecule received a tag. MiXCR, applied by TCRdb to the 5' RACE reads, yields one record per CDR3 protein. The sample lists about 1,500,000 distinct CDR3 sequences; about 40% were seen once. The sequencing input was blood. The source is a woman aged 18-30 years in good health. The chain uses TRBV7-9 and TRBJ2-3; TRBD1 matches 9 bases. The CDR3 protein is CASSLAGTGFTDTQYF. The DNA of the CDR3 is TGTGCCAGCAGCTTAGCGGGGACAGGGTTTACAGATACGCAGTATTTT.